This T cell receptor beta chain is from a study of cytomegalovirus exposure and HLA in healthy donors. The germline V gene encodes CDR1 SGHTA and CDR2 FQGTGA. V lost 2 bases and J 2 bases, leaving 16 bases between the germline ends. The CDR3 spans 17 residues. With 60 Vbeta and 13 Jbeta primers, the PCR was carried out. The data were produced by immunoSEQ multiplex PCR, yet TCRdb's version contains in-frame clones alone and is incomplete. The data hold 120,000 to 150,000 clones, with approximately 79% observed a single time. This TCR was recovered from a woman aged 30 to 39 in good health and CMV-seronegative. The chain carries TRBV7-3 and TRBJ2-1, with D possibly TRBD2 on 6 matching bases. Sequenced sample: PBMCs. The CDR3 DNA reads TGTGCCAGCAGCTTAGGTCCAGCGGGCATCGCCTACAATGAGCAGTTCTTC. It yields the protein CASSLGPAGIAYNEQFF.